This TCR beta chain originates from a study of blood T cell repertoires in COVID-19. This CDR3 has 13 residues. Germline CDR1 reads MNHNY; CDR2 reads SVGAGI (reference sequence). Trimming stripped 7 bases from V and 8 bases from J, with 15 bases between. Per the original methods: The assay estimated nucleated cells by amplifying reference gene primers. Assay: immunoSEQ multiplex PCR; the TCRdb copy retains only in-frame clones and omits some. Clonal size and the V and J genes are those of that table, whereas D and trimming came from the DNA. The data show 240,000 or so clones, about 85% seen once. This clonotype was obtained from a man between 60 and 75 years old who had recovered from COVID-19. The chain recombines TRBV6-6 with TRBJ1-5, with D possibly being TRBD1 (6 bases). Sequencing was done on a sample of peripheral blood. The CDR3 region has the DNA TGTGCCAGCAAGCTGGGGGGGCAGGAGCCCCAGCATTTT. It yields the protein CASKLGGQEPQHF.